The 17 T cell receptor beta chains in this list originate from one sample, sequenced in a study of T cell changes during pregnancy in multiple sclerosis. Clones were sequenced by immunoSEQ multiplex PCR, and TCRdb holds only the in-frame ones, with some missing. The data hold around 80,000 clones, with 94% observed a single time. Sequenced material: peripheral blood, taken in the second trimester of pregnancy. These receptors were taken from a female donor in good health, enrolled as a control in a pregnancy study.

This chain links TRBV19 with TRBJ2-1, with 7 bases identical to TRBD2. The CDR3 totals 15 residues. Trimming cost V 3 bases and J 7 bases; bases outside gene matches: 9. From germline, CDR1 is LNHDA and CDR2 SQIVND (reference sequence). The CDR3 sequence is CASSIGAGSWNEQFF. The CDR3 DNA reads TGTGCCAGTAGTATTGGAGCGGGAAGTTGGAATGAGCAGTTCTTC.

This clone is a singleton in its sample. CDR3 loop: CASSLSKTAVNTGELFF. CDR3 coding DNA: TGCGCCAGCAGCTTAAGCAAAACAGCCGTCAACACCGGGGAGCTGTTTTTT. This sequence joins TRBV5-1 and TRBJ2-2, with D uncertain. There are 17 residues in the CDR3. The V gene's germline CDR1 is SGHRS and CDR2 YFSETQ. Trimming cost V 2 bases and J 2 bases, with 16 bases left between them.

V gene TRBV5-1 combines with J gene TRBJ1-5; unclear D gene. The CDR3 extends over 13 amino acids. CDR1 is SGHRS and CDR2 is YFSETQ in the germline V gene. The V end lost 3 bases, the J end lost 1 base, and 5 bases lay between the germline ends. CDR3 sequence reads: CASSSGSNQPQHF. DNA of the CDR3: TGCGCCAGCAGCTCAGGCAGCAATCAGCCCCAGCATTTT.

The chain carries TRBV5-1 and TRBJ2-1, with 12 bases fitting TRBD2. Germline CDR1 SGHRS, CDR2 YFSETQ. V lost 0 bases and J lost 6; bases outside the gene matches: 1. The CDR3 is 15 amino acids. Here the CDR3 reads CASSLGLAGVNEQFF. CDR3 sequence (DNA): TGCGCCAGCAGCTTGGGACTAGCGGGGGTCAATGAGCAGTTCTTC.

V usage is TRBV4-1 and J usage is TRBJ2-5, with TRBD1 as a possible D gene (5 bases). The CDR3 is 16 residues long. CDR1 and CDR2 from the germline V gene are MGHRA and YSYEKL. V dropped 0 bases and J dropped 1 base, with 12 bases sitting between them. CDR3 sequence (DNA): TGCGCCAGCAGCCAAGATGCGGCCAGGGCCCAAGAGACCCAGTACTTC. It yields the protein CASSQDAARAQETQYF.

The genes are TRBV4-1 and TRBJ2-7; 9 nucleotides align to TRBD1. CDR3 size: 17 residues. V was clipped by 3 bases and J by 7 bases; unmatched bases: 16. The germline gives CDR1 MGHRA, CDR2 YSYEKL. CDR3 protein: CASSHANARTGASEQYF. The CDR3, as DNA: TGCGCCAGCAGCCATGCAAACGCGCGGACAGGGGCCTCGGAGCAGTACTTC.

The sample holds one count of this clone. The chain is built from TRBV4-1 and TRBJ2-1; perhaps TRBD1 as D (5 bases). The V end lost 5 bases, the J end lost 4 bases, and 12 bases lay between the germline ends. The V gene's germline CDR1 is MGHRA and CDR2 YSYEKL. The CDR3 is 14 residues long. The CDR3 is CASSSVQEYNEQFF. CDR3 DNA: TGCGCCAGCAGCTCTGTACAGGAGTACAATGAGCAGTTCTTC.

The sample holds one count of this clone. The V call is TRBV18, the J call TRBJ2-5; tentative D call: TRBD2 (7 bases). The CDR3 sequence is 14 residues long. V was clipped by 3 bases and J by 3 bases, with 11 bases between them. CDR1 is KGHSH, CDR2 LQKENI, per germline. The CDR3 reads CASSPTGGEETQYF. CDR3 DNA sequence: TGTGCCAGCTCACCGACGGGGGGCGAAGAGACCCAGTACTTC.

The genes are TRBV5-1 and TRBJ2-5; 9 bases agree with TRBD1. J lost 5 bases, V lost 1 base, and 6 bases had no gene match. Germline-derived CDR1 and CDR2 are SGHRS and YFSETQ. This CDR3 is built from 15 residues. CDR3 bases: TGCGCCAGCAGCTTGACAGGGGGCGCGAGGGAGACCCAGTACTTC. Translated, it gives CASSLTGGARETQYF.

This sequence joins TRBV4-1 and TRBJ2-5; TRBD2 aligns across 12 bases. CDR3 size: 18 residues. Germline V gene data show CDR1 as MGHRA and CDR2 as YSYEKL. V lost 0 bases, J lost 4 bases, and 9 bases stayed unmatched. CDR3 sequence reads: CASSQEGRLAGVGETQYF. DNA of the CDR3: TGCGCCAGCAGCCAAGAGGGTCGACTAGCGGGAGTGGGAGAGACCCAGTACTTC.

In nucleotides, the CDR3 is TGTGCCAGCAGGCCCCGGTTCCCCTACGAGCAGTACTTC. Translating it yields CASRPRFPYEQYF. V and J are TRBV2 and TRBJ2-7; D is uncertain. V lost 6 bases and J 2 bases, leaving 11 bases between the germline ends. The V gene's germline CDR1 is SNHLY and CDR2 FYNNEI. This CDR3 is built from 13 residues.

The CDR3 bases are TGCGCCAGCAGACGCCTAGCGGGAAACAATGAGCAGTTCTTC. Translation: CASRRLAGNNEQFF. The genes are TRBV4-1 and TRBJ2-1; 9 nucleotides match TRBD2. Per the germline V gene, CDR1 is MGHRA and CDR2 is YSYEKL. Trimming cost V 6 bases and J 5 bases; bases outside gene matches: 5. The CDR3 sequence is 14 residues long.

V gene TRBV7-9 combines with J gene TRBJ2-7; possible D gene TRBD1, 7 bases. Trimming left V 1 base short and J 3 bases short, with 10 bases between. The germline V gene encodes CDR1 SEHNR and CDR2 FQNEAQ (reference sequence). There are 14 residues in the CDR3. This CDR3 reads CASSLGRGLYEQYF. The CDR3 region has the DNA TGTGCCAGCAGCTTAGGGAGGGGGCTCTACGAGCAGTACTTC.

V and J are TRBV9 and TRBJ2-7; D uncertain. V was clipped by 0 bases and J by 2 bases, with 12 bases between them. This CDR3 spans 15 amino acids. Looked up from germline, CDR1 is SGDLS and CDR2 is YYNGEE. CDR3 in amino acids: CASSVEPGPTYEQYF. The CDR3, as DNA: TGTGCCAGCAGCGTAGAGCCAGGCCCTACCTACGAGCAGTACTTC.

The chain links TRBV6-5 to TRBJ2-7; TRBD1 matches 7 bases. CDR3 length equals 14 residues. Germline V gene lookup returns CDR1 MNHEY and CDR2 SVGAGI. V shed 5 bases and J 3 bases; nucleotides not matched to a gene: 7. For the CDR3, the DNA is TGTGCCAGCAGTCAAGGGGGCAGCAACTACGAGCAGTACTTC. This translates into CASSQGGSNYEQYF.

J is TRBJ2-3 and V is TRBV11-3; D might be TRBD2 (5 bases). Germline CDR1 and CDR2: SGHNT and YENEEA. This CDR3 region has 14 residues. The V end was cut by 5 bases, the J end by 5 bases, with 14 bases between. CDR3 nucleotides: TGTGCCAGCAGCCACCCCGCGGGTGGAGATACGCAGTATTTT. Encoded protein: CASSHPAGGDTQYF.

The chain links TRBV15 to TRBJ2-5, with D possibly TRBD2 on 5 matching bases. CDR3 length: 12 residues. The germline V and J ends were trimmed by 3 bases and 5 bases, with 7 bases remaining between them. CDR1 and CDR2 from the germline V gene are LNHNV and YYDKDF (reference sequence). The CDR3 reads CATSRGGETQYF. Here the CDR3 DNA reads TGTGCCACCAGCAGGGGCGGGGAGACCCAGTACTTC. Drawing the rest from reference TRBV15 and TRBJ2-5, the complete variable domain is DAMVIQNPRYQVTQFGKPVTLSCSQTLNHNVMYWYQQKSSQAPKLLFHYYDKDFNNEADTPDNFQSRRPNTSFCFLDIRSPGLGDTAMYLCATSRGGETQYFGPGTRLLVL.